One and the same sample provided the 9 T cell receptor beta chains below, sequenced in a study of shared clonotypes between healthy human individuals. This table comes from immunoSEQ multiplex PCR, and its TCRdb copy is limited to in-frame clones, with some not included. Of roughly 570,000 clones in the sample, 98% were seen once. Selected positively for CCR7 and CD45RO-negative, naive CD8 cells excluded terminally differentiated effector memory CD45RA+ cells. The source material was naive CD8+ T cells sorted from blood. Receptors were obtained from a young man in good health.

The V gene is TRBV6-5, the J gene TRBJ2-7, with 8 nucleotides matching TRBD2. The CDR3 has 13 amino acids. J was trimmed by 0 bases and V by 7 bases; bases with no gene match: 2. Per the germline V gene, CDR1 is MNHEY and CDR2 is SVGAGI. The CDR3 DNA reads TGTGCCAGCAAGCGGGGGAGCTCCTACGAGCAGTACTTC. Amino acids: CASKRGSSYEQYF.

The genes are TRBV5-6 and TRBJ2-1; the match to TRBD2 covers 10 bases. The J segment lost 6 bases and the V segment lost 5 bases, leaving 2 bases of the junction unmatched. Germline CDR1 SGHDT, CDR2 YYEEEE. CDR3 length: 13 amino acids. The CDR3 region is CASRLAGSNEQFF. The CDR3 nucleotides are TGTGCCAGCAGACTAGCGGGAAGCAATGAGCAGTTCTTC. Based on the CDR3 plus reference TRBV5-6 and TRBJ2-1, the full variable domain is DAGVTQSPTHLIKTRGQQVTLRCSPKSGHDTVSWYQQALGQGPQFIFQYYEEEERQRGNFPDRFSGHQFPNYSSELNVNALLLGDSALYLCASRLAGSNEQFFGPGTRLTVL.

The rearrangement joins TRBV6-5 to TRBJ1-1, with D tentatively TRBD1 (6 bases). Trimming pared 2 bases from V and 0 bases from J, leaving 10 bases between. Germline CDR1 reads MNHEY; CDR2 reads SVGAGI. The CDR3 contains 15 residues. CDR3 amino acids: CASSYAGAVNTEAFF. The DNA for the CDR3 is TGTGCCAGCAGTTACGCGGGGGCAGTGAACACTGAAGCTTTCTTT.

The V call is TRBV7-9, the J call TRBJ2-1; 12 nucleotides match TRBD2. V lost 5 bases to trimming and J lost 12 bases; unmatched junction nucleotides: 8. This CDR3 has 14 residues. The germline CDR1 and CDR2 sequences are SEHNR and FQNEAQ (reference sequence). CDR3 in amino acids: CASSGGLAGYLQFF. CDR3 sequence (DNA): TGTGCCAGCAGCGGAGGACTAGCGGGGTACTTGCAGTTCTTC.

The genes are TRBV6-6 and TRBJ2-3; 8 bases line up with TRBD2. Germline CDR1 reads MNHNY; CDR2 reads SVGAGI (reference sequence). J was trimmed by 4 bases and V by 8 bases; bases with no gene match: 5. The CDR3 contains 13 residues. In DNA, the CDR3 is TGTGCCAGCGAGGGGCGGGAGGCAGATACGCAGTATTTT. Translating gives CASEGREADTQYF.

This sequence joins TRBV28 and TRBJ2-1, with a possible D match to TRBD1 (5 bases). Between the trimmed V and J ends, which lost 0 bases and 12 bases, there was a span of 18 bases. Germline values: CDR1 MDHEN, CDR2 SYDVKM. This CDR3 has 15 residues. CDR3 region: CASSLWQGINYWQFF. In DNA, the CDR3 is TGTGCCAGCAGTTTATGGCAGGGCATAAATTATTGGCAGTTCTTC.

A single count supports this clone. The chain uses TRBV29-1 and TRBJ1-1; 7 bases align to TRBD1. Per germline, CDR1 SQVTM and CDR2 ANQGSEA. This CDR3 has 13 amino acids. With 6 bases clipped from V and 3 bases from J, the junction kept 7 bases outside the gene matches. The CDR3 is CSVWTGRDTEAFF. The DNA of the CDR3 is TGCAGCGTATGGACAGGCCGCGACACTGAAGCTTTCTTT.

The CDR3 loop is CASSWDGPGAGDEQFF. CDR3 nucleotide sequence: TGCGCCAGCAGCTGGGACGGGCCCGGGGCAGGGGATGAGCAGTTCTTC. The chain couples TRBV5-1 to TRBJ2-1, with a tentative D call TRBD1 (6 bases). Germline V gene sequence: CDR1 SGHRS, CDR2 YFSETQ. V lost 3 bases to trimming and J lost 8 bases, with 21 bases between them. This CDR3 has 16 amino acids.

In its sample, this clone was seen once. The genes are TRBV28 and TRBJ2-7, with 8 nucleotides matching TRBD2. J was trimmed by 1 base and V by 6 bases; bases with no gene match: 5. The V gene's germline CDR1 is MDHEN and CDR2 SYDVKM. This CDR3 has 14 amino acids. The DNA of the CDR3 is TGTGCCAGCAGCTTCATAGCGGGGTCCTACGAGCAGTACTTC. Amino acid sequence: CASSFIAGSYEQYF.